The 24 T cell receptor beta chains below come from one sample, sequenced in a study of blood T cell repertoires in COVID-19. This table comes from immunoSEQ multiplex PCR, and its TCRdb copy is limited to in-frame clones, with some not included. Of under 350,000 clones detected, over 85% appear once; the ten largest clones hold under 2.5%. Sequenced: PBMCs or T cells enriched from blood (not recorded which). The receptors originated from a woman aged 55 to 70 who had recovered from COVID-19.

This chain links TRBV11-2 with TRBJ2-3; no firm D call. Looked up from germline, CDR1 is SGHAT and CDR2 is FQNNGV. V was cut by 2 bases and J by 2 bases, with 8 bases left in between. The CDR3 length is 14 residues. The CDR3 here is CASSLPHFTDTQYF. The CDR3 region has the DNA TGTGCCAGCAGCTTACCCCACTTCACAGATACGCAGTATTTT.

The chain carries TRBV10-1 and TRBJ1-4; D gene ambiguous. Germline assignment: CDR1 WNHNN and CDR2 SYGVQD (reference sequence). The CDR3 is 14 amino acids. V lost 2 bases, J lost 6 bases, and 10 bases lay in between. CDR3 amino acids: CASSEAGTDEKLFF. The CDR3 DNA follows: TGCGCCAGCAGTGAGGCAGGAACGGATGAAAAACTGTTTTTT.

The table lists this clone with a few counts. As DNA, the CDR3 is TGTGCCAGCAGCTTAGGACTCATCTACAATGAGCAGTTCTTC. This sequence encodes CASSLGLIYNEQFF. V gene TRBV7-2 combines with J gene TRBJ2-1; no clear D gene. Trimming took 1 base from V and 3 from J, leaving 7 bases between them. The CDR3 loop spans 14 amino acids. The germline CDR1 and CDR2 sequences are SGHTA and FQGNSA.

The V call is TRBV9, the J call TRBJ2-3, with D perhaps matching TRBD1 (6 bases). Germline V gene data show CDR1 as SGDLS and CDR2 as YYNGEE. Trimming removed 0 bases from V and 6 bases from J, with 11 bases in between. The CDR3 runs to 14 residues. In nucleotides, the CDR3 is TGTGCCAGCAGCGTAGGGTTTGGGGGCGATACGCAGTATTTT. Amino acids: CASSVGFGGDTQYF.

The chain links TRBV6-5 to TRBJ2-2; D might be TRBD1 (6 bases). CDR1 is MNHEY, CDR2 SVGAGI, per germline. The CDR3 is 14 amino acids. V was shortened by 6 bases and J by 9 bases, with 17 bases between the two germline ends. CDR3 bases: TGTGCCAGCAGCTTAGAGCAGGGGTCCAGGGAGCTGTTTTTT. As protein: CASSLEQGSRELFF.

The V gene is TRBV28, the J gene TRBJ1-4; 7 bases line up with TRBD1. Unmatched junction bases numbered 9, after V lost 7 bases and J lost 4 bases. CDR3 size: 15 residues. Germline V gives CDR1 MDHEN, CDR2 SYDVKM. The CDR3 nucleotides read TGTGCCAGCATCCCACGGGGACAGATTAATGAAAAACTGTTTTTT. It codes for CASIPRGQINEKLFF.

The V gene is TRBV4-1, the J gene TRBJ1-4; TRBD1 is a possible D gene (6 bases). The V end was cut by 4 bases, the J end by 4 bases, with 13 bases between. Germline V gives CDR1 MGHRA, CDR2 YSYEKL. This CDR3 spans 15 amino acids. CDR3 region: CASSPQQGYNEKLFF. The CDR3 nucleotides read TGCGCCAGCAGCCCCCAACAGGGCTATAATGAAAAACTGTTTTTT.

A note on this clone: Other DNA sequences in the sample encode the same CDR3. The chain uses TRBV3-1 (or the pseudogene TRBV3-2) and TRBJ1-1; 10 positions match TRBD1. Germline values: CDR1 LGHDT, CDR2 YNNKEL (reference sequence). Losses at the gene ends were 3 bases for V and 6 bases for J; bases not matched to a gene: 4. The CDR3 is 14 residues long. The CDR3 DNA follows: TGTGCCAGCAGCCAGGCCGGGACAGGGGCTGAAGCTTTCTTT. Protein sequence: CASSQAGTGAEAFF.

The V and J genes are TRBV2 and TRBJ2-5; TRBD1 matches 7 bases. Per germline, CDR1 SNHLY and CDR2 FYNNEI. There are 13 residues in the CDR3. Germline trimming cut 6 bases from V and 0 bases from J; bases unmatched to any gene: 1. CDR3 loop: CASRGQYQETQYF. The CDR3 DNA is TGTGCCAGCAGGGGACAGTACCAAGAGACCCAGTACTTC.

The genes are TRBV28 and TRBJ2-4; perhaps TRBD1 as D (6 bases). CDR3 length: 18 amino acids. V lost 4 bases to trimming and J lost 4 bases, with 23 bases between them. Germline values: CDR1 MDHEN, CDR2 SYDVKM. CDR3 in amino acids: CASSSRVGQFEAKNIQYF. For the CDR3, the DNA is TGTGCCAGCAGTTCTAGGGTCGGACAGTTCGAAGCAAAAAACATTCAGTACTTC.

This clone was seen a handful of times. The germline gene is not matched at one end of the junction; a read error may be the cause. The CDR3 DNA reads as TGTGCCAGCAGCTTGGCCTCGGGACTCCGGCTCTTT. Translated, it gives CASSLASGLRLF. The chain links TRBV5-8 to TRBJ1-1, with D possibly matching TRBD1 (5 bases). There are 12 residues in the CDR3. CDR1 and CDR2 (germline): SGHTS, YDEGEE.

This clone has only one observation. CDR3 sequence: CASLRRDRKYSNQPQHF. The CDR3 DNA reads as TGTGCCAGCCTCCGCAGGGACAGAAAATATAGCAATCAGCCCCAGCATTTT. The rearrangement links TRBV11-3 to TRBJ1-5; 7 nucleotides match TRBD1. Germline V CDR1 and CDR2: SGHNT, YENEEA. V gave up 8 bases and J gave up 0 bases; unmatched junction bases: 13. The CDR3 runs to 17 residues. Variable domain in full (rest from reference TRBV11-3 and TRBJ1-5): EAGVVQSPRYKIIEKKQPVAFWCNPISGHNTLYWYLQNLGQGPELLIRYENEEAVDDSQLPKDRFSAERLKGVDSTLKIQPAELGDSAVYLCASLRRDRKYSNQPQHFGDGTRLSIL.

V usage is TRBV28 and J usage is TRBJ1-1; 10 bases agree with TRBD1. The length of the CDR3 is 12 residues. The junction had 2 bases not matched to a gene; V was cut back by 8 bases and J by 5 bases. CDR1 and CDR2 from the germline V gene are MDHEN and SYDVKM. CDR3 sequence reads: CASSDRGTEAFF. As DNA, the CDR3 is TGTGCCAGCTCGGACAGGGGGACTGAAGCTTTCTTT.

The V and J genes are TRBV28 and TRBJ1-6, with D possibly being TRBD1 (5 bases). This CDR3 is built from 15 residues. CDR1 is MDHEN, CDR2 SYDVKM, per germline. Trimming pared 4 bases from V and 13 bases from J, leaving 20 bases between. The CDR3 DNA reads TGTGCCAGCAGTTCACCGACAGCCGGTGGAGGGCCCCTCCACTTT. Translated, it gives CASSSPTAGGGPLHF.

The rearrangement joins TRBV4-1 to TRBJ2-1, with 15 positions matching TRBD2. CDR1 MGHRA and CDR2 YSYEKL come from the germline V gene. This CDR3 region has 15 residues. The ends lost 6 bases at V and 4 bases at J; junction bases unmatched: 1. The CDR3 loop reads CASRGLAGGYNEQFF. The CDR3 nucleotides read TGCGCCAGCAGGGGACTAGCGGGGGGTTACAATGAGCAGTTCTTC.

This sequence joins TRBV6-1 and TRBJ1-4, with D hard to call. Per germline, CDR1 MNHNS and CDR2 SASEGT. The ends were cut back, 3 bases at V and 3 bases at J, with 8 bases in the middle. The CDR3 loop spans 14 amino acids. CDR3 nucleotides: TGTGCCAGCAGTGATACTATAGCTAATGAAAAACTGTTTTTT. It translates to CASSDTIANEKLFF.

The V call is TRBV3-1 (or the pseudogene TRBV3-2), the J call TRBJ1-1; no reliable D call. CDR1 is LGHDT and CDR2 is YNNKEL in the germline V gene (reference sequence). The V end lost 2 bases, the J end lost 7 bases, and 8 bases lay between the germline ends. The CDR3 has 12 amino acids. The CDR3 DNA sequence: TGTGCCAGCAGCCAAAGACAAAATGAAGCTTTCTTT. Translated: CASSQRQNEAFF.

The chain has TRBV11-2 and TRBJ2-7; 9 nucleotides agree with TRBD2. CDR3 size: 15 residues. Looked up from germline, CDR1 is SGHAT and CDR2 is FQNNGV. V was clipped by 2 bases and J by 4 bases; unmatched bases: 6. This CDR3 is CASSLFSGRGYEQYF. CDR3 nucleotide sequence: TGTGCCAGCAGCTTATTTAGCGGGAGAGGATACGAGCAGTACTTC. Full variable domain (rest looked up from reference TRBV11-2 and TRBJ2-7): EAGVAQSPRYKIIEKRQSVAFWCNPISGHATLYWYQQILGQGPKLLIQFQNNGVVDDSQLPKDRFSAERLKGVDSTLKIQPAKLEDSAVYLCASSLFSGRGYEQYFGPGTRLTVT.

This clone was picked up one time. The chain employs TRBV7-2 and TRBJ2-2; TRBD2 matches at 9 bases. Germline V gene data show CDR1 as SGHTA and CDR2 as FQGNSA. The CDR3 has 16 amino acids. After removal of 2 bases from V and 2 bases from J, the junction contained 3 bases not matched to a gene. CDR3 DNA: TGTGCCAGCAGCTTAAGACTAGCGGAAAACACCGGGGAGCTGTTTTTT. Protein product: CASSLRLAENTGELFF.

V is TRBV11-1 and J is TRBJ2-1, with a weak D call TRBD1 (5 bases). Germline V gene lookup returns CDR1 SGHAT and CDR2 FQDESV (reference sequence). The CDR3 covers 16 residues. V was clipped by 5 bases and J by 6 bases, with 20 bases between them. The DNA for the CDR3 is TGTGCCAGCAGCGGCAAGCAGGGTATAGGGATCAATGAGCAGTTCTTC. Amino acid sequence: CASSGKQGIGINEQFF.

The chain uses TRBV6-5 and TRBJ1-5; TRBD1 agrees at 7 bases. CDR3 length: 15 residues. The V segment lost 3 bases and the J segment 4 bases; nucleotides outside the gene matches: 6. CDR1 and CDR2 (germline): MNHEY, SVGAGI. CDR3 coding DNA: TGTGCCAGCAGTTATGGGGACAGTGCAAATCAGCCCCAGCATTTT. This gives the protein CASSYGDSANQPQHF.

This sequence joins TRBV23-1 and TRBJ1-2; maybe TRBD1 (6 bases). TRBV23-1 is labeled an ORF, and its function is uncertain. The CDR3 sequence is 10 residues long. CDR3 loop: CAGQFYGYTF. The CDR3 DNA reads TGCGCAGGACAGTTCTATGGCTACACCTTC.

J is TRBJ1-2 and V is TRBV29-1; D not resolved. CDR1 and CDR2 from the germline V gene are SQVTM and ANQGSEA. CDR3 length equals 14 residues. Trimming took off 0 bases at V and 2 bases at J, with 10 bases between the two ends. CDR3 loop: CSVEDQRVNYGYTF. In nucleotides, the CDR3 is TGCAGCGTTGAAGATCAACGGGTGAACTATGGCTACACCTTC.

This clone has a single count. The chain has TRBV24-1 and TRBJ2-3, with D perhaps TRBD2 (5 bases). Looked up from germline, CDR1 is KGHDR and CDR2 is SFDVKD. V was clipped by 7 bases and J by 1 base, with 11 bases between them. CDR3 length equals 14 residues. In DNA form, the CDR3 reads TGTGCCACCAGCCCTGGCGGGCGCACAGATACGCAGTATTTT. This sequence encodes CATSPGGRTDTQYF.